What follows is one T cell receptor beta chain and its context. It may be a read error: a sequence one base away is much more abundant. Per the germline V gene, CDR1 is MNHNS and CDR2 is SASEGT. This CDR3 comprises 15 residues. V was shortened by 1 base and J by 7 bases, with 13 bases between the two germline ends. The data are from a study of T cells in Graves' hyperthyroidism and ophthalmopathy. Using RNA transcripts as the source, TCR beta CDR3 regions were amplified. Initially, a first-round RT-PCR of the TCR CDR3 employed the HTBI primer set. TCRdb called the multiplex PCR reads again in MiXCR, with one record for every CDR3 protein. The table includes roughly 250,000 distinct CDR3 sequences, around 17% detected once.

The gene calls are TRBV6-1 and TRBJ1-4; D perhaps matches TRBD1 (6 bases). The receptor's source is a woman younger than 35 with Graves' ophthalmopathy. The specimen sequenced was blood. CDR3: CASSEVLGQSEKLFF. CDR3 bases: TGTGCCAGCAGTGAAGTTTTAGGACAGTCTGAAAAACTGTTTTTT.